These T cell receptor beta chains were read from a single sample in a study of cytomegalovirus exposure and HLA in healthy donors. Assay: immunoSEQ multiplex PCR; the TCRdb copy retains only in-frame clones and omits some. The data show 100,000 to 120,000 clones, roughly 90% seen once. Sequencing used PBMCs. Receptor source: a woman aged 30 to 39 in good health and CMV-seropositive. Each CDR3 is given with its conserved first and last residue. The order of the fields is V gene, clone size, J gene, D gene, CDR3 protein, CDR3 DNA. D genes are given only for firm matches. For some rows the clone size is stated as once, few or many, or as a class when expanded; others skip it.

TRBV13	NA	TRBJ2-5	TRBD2	CASMRRTSVYETQYF	TGTGCCAGCATGCGTAGGACTAGCGTTTATGAGACCCAGTACTTC
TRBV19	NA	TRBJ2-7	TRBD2	CASSKTGLAGVEQYF	TGTGCCAGTAGTAAAACGGGACTAGCGGGAGTCGAGCAGTACTTC
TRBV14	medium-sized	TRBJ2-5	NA	CASSQDWGPKGTQYF	TGTGCCAGCAGCCAAGATTGGGGCCCGAAGGGGACCCAGTACTTC
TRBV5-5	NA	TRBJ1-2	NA	CASSLQGTTRSFNYGYTF	TGTGCCAGCAGCTTGCAGGGGACTACCCGATCTTTTAACTATGGCTACACCTTC
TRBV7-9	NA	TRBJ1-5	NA	CASSFSSSNQPQHF	TGTGCCAGCAGCTTCAGTTCTAGCAATCAGCCCCAGCATTTT
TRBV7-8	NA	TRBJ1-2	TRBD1	CASSSGQTTYGYTF	TGTGCCAGCAGCTCGGGACAGACAACCTATGGCTACACCTTC
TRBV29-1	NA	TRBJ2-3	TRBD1	CSVEDPDRGRTDTQYF	TGCAGCGTTGAAGATCCCGATAGGGGGCGAACAGATACGCAGTATTTT
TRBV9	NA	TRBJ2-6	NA	CASSVGGGESGANVLTF	TGTGCCAGCAGCGTAGGTGGCGGGGAATCTGGGGCCAACGTCCTGACTTTC
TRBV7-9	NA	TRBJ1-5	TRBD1	CASSLGQGSNQPQHF	TGTGCCAGCAGCTTGGGACAGGGGAGCAATCAGCCCCAGCATTTT
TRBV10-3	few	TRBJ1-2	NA	CAISDSYGYTF	TGTGCCATCAGTGACAGCTATGGCTACACCTTC
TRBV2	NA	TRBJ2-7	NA	CASSLTGLGYEQYF	TGTGCCAGCAGTCTAACCGGACTCGGCTACGAGCAGTACTTC
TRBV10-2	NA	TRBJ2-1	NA	CASGQRYNEQFF	TGCGCCAGCGGTCAGAGGTACAATGAGCAGTTCTTC
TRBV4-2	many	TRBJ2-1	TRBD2	CASSQGIAGGHMSNEQFF	TGTGCCAGCAGCCAAGGTATAGCGGGGGGGCATATGAGCAATGAGCAGTTCTTC
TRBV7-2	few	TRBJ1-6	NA	CASRYPGSYNSPLHF	TGTGCCAGCAGATATCCAGGGTCCTATAATTCACCCCTCCACTTT
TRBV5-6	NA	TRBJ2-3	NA	CASSPGLAIPDTQYF	TGTGCCAGCAGCCCTGGTCTAGCGATCCCAGATACGCAGTATTTT
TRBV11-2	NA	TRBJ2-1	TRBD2	CASSLEGTSGYNEQFF	TGTGCCAGCAGCTTAGAGGGGACTAGCGGTTACAATGAGCAGTTCTTC
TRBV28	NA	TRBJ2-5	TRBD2	CASKDGLAGRRGETQYF	TGTGCCAGTAAAGATGGACTAGCGGGGAGGAGAGGGGAGACCCAGTACTTC